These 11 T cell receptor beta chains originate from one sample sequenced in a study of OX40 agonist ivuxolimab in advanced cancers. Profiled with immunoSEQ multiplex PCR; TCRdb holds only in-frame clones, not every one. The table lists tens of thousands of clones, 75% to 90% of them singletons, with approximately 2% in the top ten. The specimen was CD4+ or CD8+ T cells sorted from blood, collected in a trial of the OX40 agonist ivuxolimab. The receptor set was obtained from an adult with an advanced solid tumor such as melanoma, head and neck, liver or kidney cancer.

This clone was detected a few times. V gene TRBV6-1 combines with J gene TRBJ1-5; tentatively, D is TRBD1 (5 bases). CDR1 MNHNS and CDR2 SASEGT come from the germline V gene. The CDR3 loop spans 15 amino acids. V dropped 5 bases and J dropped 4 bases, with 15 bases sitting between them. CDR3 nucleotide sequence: TGTGCCAGCAGTCCGCAGAAAGCAGGGAATCAGCCCCAGCATTTT. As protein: CASSPQKAGNQPQHF.

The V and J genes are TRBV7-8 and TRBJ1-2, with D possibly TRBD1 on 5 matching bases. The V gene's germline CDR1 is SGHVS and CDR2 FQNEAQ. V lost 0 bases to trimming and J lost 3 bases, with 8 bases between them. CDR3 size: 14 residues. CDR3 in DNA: TGTGCCAGCAGCTTAGCGAGACAGTACTATGGCTACACCTTC. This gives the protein CASSLARQYYGYTF.

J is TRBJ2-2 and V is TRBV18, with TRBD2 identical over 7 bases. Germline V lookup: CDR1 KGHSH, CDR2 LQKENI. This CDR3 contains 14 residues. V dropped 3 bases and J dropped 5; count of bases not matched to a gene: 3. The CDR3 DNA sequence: TGTGCCAGCTCACCCCTAGCGGTAACCGGGGAGCTGTTTTTT. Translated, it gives CASSPLAVTGELFF. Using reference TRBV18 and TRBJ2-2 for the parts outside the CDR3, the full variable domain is NAGVMQNPRHLVRRRGQEARLRCSPMKGHSHVYWYRQLPEEGLKFMVYLQKENIIDESGMPKERFSAEFPKEGPSILRIQQVVRGDSAAYFCASSPLAVTGELFFGEGSRLTVL.

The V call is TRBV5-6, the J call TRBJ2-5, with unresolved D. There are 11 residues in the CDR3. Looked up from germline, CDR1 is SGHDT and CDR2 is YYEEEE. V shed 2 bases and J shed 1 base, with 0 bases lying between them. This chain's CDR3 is CASSFQETQYF. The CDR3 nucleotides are TGTGCCAGCAGCTTCCAAGAGACCCAGTACTTC. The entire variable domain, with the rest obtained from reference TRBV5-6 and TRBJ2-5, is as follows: DAGVTQSPTHLIKTRGQQVTLRCSPKSGHDTVSWYQQALGQGPQFIFQYYEEEERQRGNFPDRFSGHQFPNYSSELNVNALLLGDSALYLCASSFQETQYFGPGTRLLVL.

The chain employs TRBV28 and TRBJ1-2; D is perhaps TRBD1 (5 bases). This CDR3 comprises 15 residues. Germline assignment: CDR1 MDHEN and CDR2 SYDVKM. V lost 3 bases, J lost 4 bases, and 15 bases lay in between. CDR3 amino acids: CASSFPEGWTYGYTF. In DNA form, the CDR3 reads TGTGCCAGCAGTTTCCCCGAGGGGTGGACCTATGGCTACACCTTC.

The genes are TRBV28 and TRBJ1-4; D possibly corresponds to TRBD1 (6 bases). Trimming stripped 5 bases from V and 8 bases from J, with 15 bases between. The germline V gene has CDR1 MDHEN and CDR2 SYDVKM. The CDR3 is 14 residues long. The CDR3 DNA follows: TGTGCCAGCAGTCAACAGGGCAGTGACGAAAAACTGTTTTTT. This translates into CASSQQGSDEKLFF.

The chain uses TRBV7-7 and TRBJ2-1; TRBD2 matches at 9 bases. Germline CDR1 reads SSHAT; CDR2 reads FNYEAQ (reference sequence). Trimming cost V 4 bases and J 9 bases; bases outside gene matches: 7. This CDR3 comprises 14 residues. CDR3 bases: TGTGCCAGCAGCTCTAGCGGGGTTTCCCCTGAGCAGTTCTTC. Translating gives CASSSSGVSPEQFF.

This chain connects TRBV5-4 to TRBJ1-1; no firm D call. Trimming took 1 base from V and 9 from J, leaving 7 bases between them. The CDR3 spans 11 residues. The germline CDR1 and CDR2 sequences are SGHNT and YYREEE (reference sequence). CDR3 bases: TGTGCCAGCAGCTTGACACGACAAGCTTTCTTT. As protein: CASSLTRQAFF.

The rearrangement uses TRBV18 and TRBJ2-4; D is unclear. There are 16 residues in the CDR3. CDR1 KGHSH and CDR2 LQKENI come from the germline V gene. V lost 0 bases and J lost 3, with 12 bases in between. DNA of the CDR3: TGTGCCAGCTCACCACCAGGCAGAGAATTCAAAAACATTCAGTACTTC. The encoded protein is CASSPPGREFKNIQYF.

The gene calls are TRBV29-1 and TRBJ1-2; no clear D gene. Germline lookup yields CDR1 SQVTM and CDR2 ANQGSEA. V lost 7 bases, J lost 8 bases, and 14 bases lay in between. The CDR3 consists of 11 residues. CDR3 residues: CSAGSGEGYTF. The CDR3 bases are TGCAGCGCCGGGAGTGGGGAAGGCTACACCTTC. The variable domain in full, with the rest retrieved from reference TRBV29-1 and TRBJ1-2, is SAVISQKPSRDICQRGTSLTIQCQVDSQVTMMFWYRQQPGQSLTLIATANQGSEATYESGFVIDKFPISRPNLTFSTLTVSNMSPEDSSIYLCSAGSGEGYTFGSGTRLTVV.

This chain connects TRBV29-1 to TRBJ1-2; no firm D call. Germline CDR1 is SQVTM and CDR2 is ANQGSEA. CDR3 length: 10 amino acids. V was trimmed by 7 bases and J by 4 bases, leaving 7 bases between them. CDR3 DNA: TGCAGCGCCTTTGGCTATGGCTACACCTTC. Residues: CSAFGYGYTF.